These T cell receptor beta chains were read from a single sample in a study of shared clonotypes between healthy human individuals. Some clones are missing from TCRdb's copy, which holds only in-frame ones; the method was immunoSEQ multiplex PCR. The repertoire includes about 960,000 clones, 76% of them detected once, and about 1.5% sits in the top ten. Source material: memory CD4+ T cells sorted from blood. The receptors derive from a man aged 18 to 29 in good health. The CDR3 runs from the conserved cysteine through the conserved F or W. Fields, in order: V gene, J gene, clone size, D gene, CDR3 DNA, CDR3 protein. A D gene is named only where the DNA matches it firmly. Clone size is given for some rows only: seen once, a few or many times, or a class if the clone is expanded.

TRBV5-4	TRBJ2-7	once	TRBD1	TGTGCCAGCAGCTTGGCCGGGACAGTCTCTCCTGCGTACTTC	CASSLAGTVSPAYF
TRBV5-1	TRBJ2-5	.	.	TGCGCCAGCAGCTCGGCCCAGGGGGATAGCGGGGAGACCCAGTACTTC	CASSSAQGDSGETQYF
TRBV2	TRBJ2-4	many	.	TGTGCCAGCGAGCCCGATCTTCGACACTTAGGGGACGACAAAAACATTCAGTACTTC	CASEPDLRHLGDDKNIQYF
TRBV5-1	TRBJ2-7	.	.	TGCGCCAGCAGCTCACAGGGAGGCGAGCAGTACTTC	CASSSQGGEQYF
TRBV7-3	TRBJ2-5	few	.	TGTGCCAGCGGTTCGGGGACCCAAGAGACCCAGTACTTC	CASGSGTQETQYF
TRBV30	TRBJ1-6	.	.	TGTGCCTGGAGGGAATCCTATAATTCACCCCTCCACTTT	CAWRESYNSPLHF
TRBV11-1	TRBJ2-4	.	.	TGTGCCAGCACTCCGCCAGGGTTAGCCAAAAACATTCAGTACTTC	CASTPPGLAKNIQYF
TRBV6-6	TRBJ1-2	.	.	TGTGCCAGCAGTTCGACAGGTTCCTATGGCTACACCTTC	CASSSTGSYGYTF
TRBV10-3	TRBJ2-7	once	TRBD1	TGTGCCATCCGTCGGGACAGGGCATCCTACGAGCAGTACTTC	CAIRRDRASYEQYF
TRBV19	TRBJ1-5	.	.	TGTGCCAGTAGTATCCCCCTTGTAACTAATCAGCCCCAGCATTTT	CASSIPLVTNQPQHF
TRBV5-1	TRBJ1-1	.	.	TGCGCCAGCAGCCCCCATACCCCGAACACTGAAGCTTTCTTT	CASSPHTPNTEAFF
TRBV4-1	TRBJ1-5	few	.	TGCGCCAGCAGCCAAGGACAAAGCAATCAGCCCCAGCATTTT	CASSQGQSNQPQHF
TRBV14	TRBJ1-3	.	.	TGTGCCAGCAGCCGCCCCTCTGGAAACACCATATATTTT	CASSRPSGNTIYF
TRBV7-2	TRBJ2-7	.	TRBD2	TGTGCCAGCAGCTTAGCGCGACTAGCGGGCTCCTACGAGCAGTACTTC	CASSLARLAGSYEQYF
TRBV2	TRBJ2-1	once	.	TGTGCCAGCAGTAGGGTCGGAAATGAGCAGTTCTTC	CASSRVGNEQFF